This TCR beta chain derives from a study of graft-versus-host responses after intestinal transplantation. Study-level information: Every one of the recipients received anti-thymocyte globulin induction and afterwards took tacrolimus and steroids for around 3 years.

The CDR3 extends over 16 amino acids. Germline V gene sequence: CDR1 SGHTA, CDR2 FQGNSA. Sequenced by immunoSEQ multiplex PCR; TCRdb stores in-frame clones only, minus some. The sample yields around 43,000 clones, over 75% seen once. This clone was seen only once. Its antigen is as yet unknown. Notes on the study in general: Marrow from the recipient contained GvH clones, some of which had appeared first in ileum or blood.

The receptor was derived from a human patient who received an intestinal transplant, so some T cells may come from the graft donor. The sequencing here drew on PBMCs, taken 524 days after transplant. V and J are TRBV7-2 and TRBJ2-7, with D possibly TRBD2 on 6 matching bases. With the DNA end fitting TRBJ2-1 better, the J assignment may be wrong. The CDR3 reads CASRRTGGGSRSEQFF. For the CDR3, the DNA is TGTGCCAGCCGAAGGACCGGTGGGGGGAGTCGGAGTGAGCAGTTCTTC.